This entry describes one T cell receptor (beta chain). Authors' analysis steps: Estimated nucleated cell counts came from reference gene primer amplification. The protocol was immunoSEQ multiplex PCR, while the TCRdb copy is restricted to in-frame clones and leaves out a portion. V, J and clone size are those of that table, while D and trimming were read from the DNA. The table has roughly 30,000 clones, 85% seen once. J lost 4 bases, V lost 5 bases, and 10 bases had no gene match. CDR3 length: 16 residues. In germline, CDR1 is MDHEN, CDR2 SYDVKM. The data belong to a study of blood T cell repertoires in COVID-19. Study information: Whether acute or convalescent, the COVID-19 samples came from the United States, Italy and Spain. From T cells, B-cell-depleted T cells, or PBMCs came the material, which was cDNA or gDNA.

The chain joins TRBV28 to TRBJ2-3; 9 bases fit TRBD2. This receptor was taken from a human donor with acute or convalescent COVID-19. The donor label of this sample is uncertain. The material sequenced was peripheral blood. CDR3 nucleotides: TGTGCCAGCAGTAGTTTGTCAGCGGGAGGTCCAGATACGCAGTATTTT. This codes for CASSSLSAGGPDTQYF. Full variable domain (rest looked up from reference TRBV28 and TRBJ2-3): DVKVTQSSRYLVKRTGEKVFLECVQDMDHENMFWYRQDPGLGLRLIYFSYDVKMKEKGDIPEGYSVSREKKERFSLILESASTNQTSMYLCASSSLSAGGPDTQYFGPGTRLTVL.